Listed here are 26 T cell receptor beta chains from one sample, sequenced in a study of identical twins. In TCRdb, the 5' RACE reads were re-called with MiXCR into one record per CDR3 protein. The table lists 690,000 or so distinct CDR3 sequences, 5.5% to 6.5% of them singletons. The sample was naive T cells sorted from blood. These receptors were taken from a man between 18 and 35 years old in good health.

The V gene is TRBV30, the J gene TRBJ2-5, with a possible D match to TRBD1 (6 bases). Per the germline V gene, CDR1 is GTSNPN and CDR2 is SVGIG (reference sequence). The CDR3 spans 12 residues. V was trimmed by 5 bases and J by 3 bases, leaving 10 bases between them. The CDR3 DNA is TGTGCCTGGGTAGGGGGTGAAGAGACCCAGTACTTC. It specifies CAWVGGEETQYF. Full variable domain (remainder filled in from reference TRBV30 and TRBJ2-5): SQTIHQWPATLVQPVGSPLSLECTVEGTSNPNLYWYRQAAGRGLQLLFYSVGIGQISSEVPQNLSASRPQDRQFILSSKKLLLSDSGFYLCAWVGGEETQYFGPGTRLLVL.

This clonotype was counted at least ten times. This chain links TRBV20-1 with TRBJ2-7, with 9 bases fitting TRBD2. The CDR3 length is 13 residues. Germline lookup yields CDR1 DFQATT and CDR2 SNEGSKA (reference sequence). Trimming cost V 8 bases and J 2 bases; bases outside gene matches: 7. This CDR3 is CSPRLAETYEQYF. The CDR3, as DNA: TGCAGTCCACGACTAGCGGAGACCTACGAGCAGTACTTC.

This clonotype was observed at least ten times. The rearrangement links TRBV29-1 to TRBJ2-1, with 7 bases that match TRBD1. V dropped 2 bases and J dropped 2; count of bases not matched to a gene: 3. The germline V gene encodes CDR1 SQVTM and CDR2 ANQGSEA. The CDR3 has 14 amino acids. CDR3 in DNA: TGCAGCGTTGAAAGACAGGGACCCTACAATGAGCAGTTCTTC. Its protein product is CSVERQGPYNEQFF.

This clonotype came up many times. The chain has TRBV21-1 and TRBJ2-1; the DNA was not used to check the table's D call, TRBD1. TRBV21-1 is classified as a pseudogene. This CDR3 has 16 residues. The CDR3 region is CASSTQNGRYRYEQFF. The CDR3 bases are TGTGCCAGCAGCACCCAAAACGGAAGATACAGGTACGAGCAGTTCTTC.

This clonotype has just a few counts. V usage is TRBV6-1 and J usage is TRBJ1-3; a possible D gene is TRBD1 (5 bases). V lost 7 bases, J lost 3 bases, and 10 bases lay in between. CDR1 is MNHNS and CDR2 is SASEGT in the germline V gene. The CDR3 runs 13 residues. DNA of the CDR3: TGTGCCAGCAACCCGACAGTTGGAAACACCATATATTTT. Translated, it gives CASNPTVGNTIYF.

This CDR3 is CASSQVETENEQYF. The CDR3 bases are TGTGCCAGCAGCCAAGTGGAGACAGAGAACGAGCAGTACTTC. This rearrangement joins TRBV14 to TRBJ2-7; perhaps TRBD1 as D (5 bases). The CDR3 runs 14 residues. V dropped 1 base and J dropped 5 bases, with 12 bases sitting between them. From germline, CDR1 is SGHDN and CDR2 FVKESK.

At least ten counts were recorded for this clonotype. The chain carries TRBV18 and TRBJ2-7; 8 bases agree with TRBD2. The CDR3 has 15 residues. Germline lookup yields CDR1 KGHSH and CDR2 LQKENI. V shed 3 bases, J shed 3 bases, and the junction held 7 bases outside the gene matches. For the CDR3, the DNA is TGTGCCAGCTCACCCGTAGCGGGAACAAACTACGAGCAGTACTTC. It codes for CASSPVAGTNYEQYF.

The rearrangement links TRBV12-3 or TRBV12-4 to TRBJ1-5, with D hard to call. The V and J ends lost 1 base and 6 bases respectively, with 10 bases between them. The length of the CDR3 is 14 residues. CDR3 sequence (DNA): TGTGCCAGCAGTTTAGTCGGCACGGGTCAGCCCCAGCATTTT. This codes for CASSLVGTGQPQHF.

V is TRBV23-1 and J is TRBJ2-7; D is unresolved. TRBV23-1 is an open reading frame, and its role is uncertain. Trimming pared 4 bases from V and 0 bases from J, leaving 16 bases between. This CDR3 region has 16 residues. The CDR3 sequence is CASSPMGLGHSYEQYV. The CDR3 coding sequence is TGCGCCAGCAGTCCAATGGGTTTAGGGCACTCCTACGAGCAGTACGTC.

This clonotype was seen ten or more times. The rearrangement joins TRBV12-3 or TRBV12-4 to TRBJ1-1, with a tentative D call TRBD1 (5 bases). This CDR3 spans 12 amino acids. V was shortened by 11 bases and J by 0 bases, with 10 bases between the two germline ends. CDR3 nucleotides: TGTGCCTCCCGGGGGATGAACACTGAAGCTTTCTTT. Its protein product is CASRGMNTEAFF.

This clonotype was observed once. A read error may be the cause here, since a much bigger clone is one base away. This chain links TRBV14 with TRBJ1-5, with no clear D. Germline V gene data show CDR1 as SGHDN and CDR2 as FVKESK. The CDR3 length is 14 residues. CDR3 nucleotide sequence: TGTGCCAGCGGCCAAGGTTCTGTAAATCAGCCCCAGCATTTT. It specifies CASGQGSVNQPQHF.

This clonotype was recorded many times. The V call is TRBV4-1, the J call TRBJ2-3; 8 bases agree with TRBD1. CDR1 is MGHRA, CDR2 YSYEKL, per germline. V gave up 5 bases and J gave up 3 bases; unmatched junction bases: 10. The CDR3 runs to 16 residues. The CDR3 loop is CASSSLDRGNTDTQYF. The CDR3 nucleotides read TGCGCCAGCAGCTCACTCGACAGGGGAAATACAGATACGCAGTATTTT.

This chain uses TRBV7-9 with TRBJ2-6; unclear D gene. Trimming pared 0 bases from V and 0 bases from J, leaving 9 bases between. Germline loops: CDR1 SEHNR, CDR2 FQNEAQ (reference sequence). CDR3 length: 17 amino acids. For the CDR3, the DNA is TGTGCCAGCAGCTTAGCGCGTAGGGCCTCTGGGGCCAACGTCCTGACTTTC. It translates to CASSLARRASGANVLTF.

This clonotype was observed at least ten times. The chain uses TRBV10-3 and TRBJ2-5, with 8 bases that match TRBD1. Trimming took 5 bases from V and 4 from J; bases not matched to a gene: 6. Germline V CDR1 and CDR2: ENHRY, SYGVKD. This CDR3 has 14 amino acids. The CDR3 protein is CAISPTGETETQYF. The CDR3 DNA sequence: TGTGCCATCAGTCCGACAGGGGAGACAGAGACCCAGTACTTC.

A few counts support this clonotype. The chain couples TRBV12-3 or TRBV12-4 to TRBJ1-5, with D perhaps TRBD1 (6 bases). With 6 bases removed from V and 2 bases from J, the gap between germline ends came to 14 bases. CDR3 size: 15 residues. CDR3 loop: CASSRVTGRNQPQHF. For the CDR3, the DNA is TGTGCCAGCAGCCGAGTGACAGGCCGCAATCAGCCCCAGCATTTT.

This clonotype was seen at least ten times. V gene TRBV5-6 combines with J gene TRBJ2-7; 9 bases align to TRBD1. Unmatched junction bases numbered 12, after V lost 4 bases and J lost 7 bases. The CDR3 length is 15 residues. Germline CDR1 reads SGHDT; CDR2 reads YYEEEE. CDR3 sequence: CASSIRWDRVEEQYF. The CDR3 DNA sequence: TGTGCCAGCAGCATCCGGTGGGACAGGGTGGAAGAGCAGTACTTC.

This clonotype was seen repeatedly, ten times or more. This chain uses TRBV20-1 with TRBJ2-1; D unresolved. Germline values: CDR1 DFQATT, CDR2 SNEGSKA (reference sequence). CDR3 length: 16 residues. The ends were cut back, 3 bases at V and 2 bases at J, with 17 bases in the middle. The DNA for the CDR3 is TGCAGTGCTAGTCGACGGCTAGTTCGGGCCTACAATGAGCAGTTCTTC. The encoded protein is CSASRRLVRAYNEQFF.

This clonotype has more than one count but fewer than ten. V gene TRBV5-1 combines with J gene TRBJ2-7; unclear D gene. The V gene's germline CDR1 is SGHRS and CDR2 YFSETQ. Trimming shortened V by 3 bases and J by 2 bases, and 6 bases separated the two germline ends. This CDR3 is built from 12 residues. DNA for the CDR3: TGCGCCAGCAGCTCCCAGACCTACGAGCAGTACTTC. Translated, it gives CASSSQTYEQYF.

This clonotype was seen at least ten times. The chain is built from TRBV6-5 and TRBJ2-2, with 11 bases lining up with TRBD2. After removal of 0 bases from V and 4 bases from J, the junction contained 4 bases not matched to a gene. CDR1 and CDR2 from the germline V gene are MNHEY and SVGAGI. This CDR3 comprises 17 residues. CDR3 nucleotide sequence: TGTGCCAGCAGTTACTCGAGTAGCGGGAGGGCCACCGGGGAGCTGTTTTTT. Encoded protein: CASSYSSSGRATGELFF.

This clonotype has ten or more counts. The chain couples TRBV10-2 to TRBJ2-7; the D is unclear. Per the germline V gene, CDR1 is WSHSY and CDR2 is SAAADI. The CDR3 runs 12 residues. The V gene lost 0 bases and the J gene lost 4 bases, with 4 bases spanning the gap. The CDR3 spells CASSESPYEQYF. For the CDR3, the DNA is TGCGCCAGCAGTGAGTCGCCTTACGAGCAGTACTTC.

J is TRBJ1-1 and V is TRBV18; D not certain. The germline V gene encodes CDR1 KGHSH and CDR2 LQKENI. V shed 0 bases and J shed 9 bases, with 11 bases lying between them. The CDR3 spans 13 residues. CDR3 coding DNA: TGTGCCAGCTCACCACCTACGCAGAGGAAAGCTTTCTTT. Amino acid sequence: CASSPPTQRKAFF.

This clonotype has more than one count but fewer than ten. The CDR3 region is CSVGVGPFFGELFF. The CDR3 DNA reads TGCAGCGTTGGCGTGGGCCCGTTTTTCGGGGAGCTGTTTTTT. This chain joins TRBV29-1 and TRBJ2-2; D uncertain. Trimming pared 4 bases from V and 7 bases from J, leaving 16 bases between. The CDR3 spans 14 residues. CDR1 is SQVTM and CDR2 is ANQGSEA in the germline V gene.

This clonotype was seen many times. V usage is TRBV7-9 and J usage is TRBJ1-3; D is unresolved. Germline V gene data show CDR1 as SEHNR and CDR2 as FQNEAQ (reference sequence). The V end was cut by 1 base, the J end by 3 bases, with 7 bases between. The CDR3 spans 14 residues. The CDR3, as DNA: TGTGCCAGCAGCTTAGACCGTCATGGAAACACCATATATTTT. Amino acids: CASSLDRHGNTIYF.

This clonotype was seen at least ten times. The genes are TRBV11-3 and TRBJ1-2; D is perhaps TRBD1 (6 bases). The CDR3 loop spans 12 amino acids. Germline V gives CDR1 SGHNT, CDR2 YENEEA. The V gene lost 4 bases and the J gene lost 6 bases, with 9 bases spanning the gap. CDR3 sequence reads: CASSSHRDGYTF. As DNA, the CDR3 is TGTGCCAGCAGCTCTCACAGGGATGGCTACACCTTC.

This chain links TRBV24-1 with TRBJ1-5; D unclear. Germline CDR1 KGHDR, CDR2 SFDVKD. The CDR3 has 14 residues. With 4 bases removed from V and 4 bases from J, the gap between germline ends came to 10 bases. The CDR3 region has the DNA TGTGCCACCAGTGACTCCGGGCCGAATCAGCCCCAGCATTTT. It is translated as CATSDSGPNQPQHF.

The chain links TRBV11-2 to TRBJ2-5; perhaps TRBD1 as D (6 bases). V shed 6 bases and J shed 1 base, with 18 bases lying between them. The length of the CDR3 is 16 residues. Germline CDR1 SGHAT, CDR2 FQNNGV. The CDR3 protein is CASSDRQDPLQETQYF. DNA for the CDR3: TGTGCCAGCAGTGACCGACAGGACCCTCTCCAAGAGACCCAGTACTTC. The complete variable domain, with remaining parts taken from reference TRBV11-2 and TRBJ2-5, reads EAGVAQSPRYKIIEKRQSVAFWCNPISGHATLYWYQQILGQGPKLLIQFQNNGVVDDSQLPKDRFSAERLKGVDSTLKIQPAKLEDSAVYLCASSDRQDPLQETQYFGPGTRLLVL.